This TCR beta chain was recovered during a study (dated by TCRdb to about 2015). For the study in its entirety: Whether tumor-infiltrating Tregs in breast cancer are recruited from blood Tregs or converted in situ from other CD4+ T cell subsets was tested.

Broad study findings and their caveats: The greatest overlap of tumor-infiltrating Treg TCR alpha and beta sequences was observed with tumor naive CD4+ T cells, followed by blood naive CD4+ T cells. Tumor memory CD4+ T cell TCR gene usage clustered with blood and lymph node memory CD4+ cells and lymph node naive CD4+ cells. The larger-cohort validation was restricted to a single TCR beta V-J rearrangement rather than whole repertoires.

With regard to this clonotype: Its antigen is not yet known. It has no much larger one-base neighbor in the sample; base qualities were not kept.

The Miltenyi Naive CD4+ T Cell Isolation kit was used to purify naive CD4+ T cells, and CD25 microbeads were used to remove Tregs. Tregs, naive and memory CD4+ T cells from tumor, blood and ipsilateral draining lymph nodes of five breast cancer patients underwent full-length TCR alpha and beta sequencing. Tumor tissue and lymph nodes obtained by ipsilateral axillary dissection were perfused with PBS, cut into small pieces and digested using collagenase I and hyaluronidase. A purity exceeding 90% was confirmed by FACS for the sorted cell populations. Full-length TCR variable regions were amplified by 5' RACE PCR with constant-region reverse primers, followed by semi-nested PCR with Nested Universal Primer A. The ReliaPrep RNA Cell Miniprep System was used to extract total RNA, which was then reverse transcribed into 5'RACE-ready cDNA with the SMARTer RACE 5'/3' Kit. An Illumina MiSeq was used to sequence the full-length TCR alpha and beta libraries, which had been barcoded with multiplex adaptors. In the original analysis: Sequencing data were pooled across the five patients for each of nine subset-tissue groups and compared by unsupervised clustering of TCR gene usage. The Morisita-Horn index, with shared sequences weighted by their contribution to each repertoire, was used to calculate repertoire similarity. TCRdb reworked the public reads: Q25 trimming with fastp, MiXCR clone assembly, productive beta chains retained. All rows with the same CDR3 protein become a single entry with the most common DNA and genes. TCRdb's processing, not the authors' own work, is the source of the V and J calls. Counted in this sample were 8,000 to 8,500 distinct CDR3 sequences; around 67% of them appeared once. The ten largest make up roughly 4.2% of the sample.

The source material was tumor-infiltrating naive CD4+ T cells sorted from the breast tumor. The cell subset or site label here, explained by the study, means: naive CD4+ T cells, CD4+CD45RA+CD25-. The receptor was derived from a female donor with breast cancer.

The sequenced DNA: TGCGCCAGCAGGGTCAGCGGATCTAGCACAGATACGCAGTATTTT. Its coded protein is CASRVSGSSTDTQYF. The sequence joins TRBV5-1 to TRBJ2-3; the best D guess is TRBD2, with 5 bases matching. Based on the germline V gene, the CDR1 and CDR2 sequences are SGHRS and YFSETQ. From the cysteine through the phenylalanine, the CDR3 covers 15 amino acids. Only the CDR3 DNA is retained, 45 bases long and in frame from the first base. V was cut back by 5 bases and J by 0 bases, leaving a gap of 13 bases between them.